Below, one T cell receptor beta chain is given with its context. No antigen is known for it. This CDR3 comprises 19 residues. The V gene's germline CDR1 is SGHNT and CDR2 YYREEE (reference sequence). With 4 bases removed from V and 3 bases from J, the gap between germline ends came to 25 bases. TCRdb's table, derived via immunoSEQ multiplex PCR, lists solely in-frame clones and lacks some. The sample holds around 29,000 clones, 70% to 90% seen once. This sample was taken from a study of radiotherapy plus CTLA-4 blockade in lung cancer. Background on the study: There were objective responses in 18% of patients, and 30% to 35% had disease control.

Study conclusions and caveats: Subsequent to radiotherapy plus ipilimumab, tumor-derived TCR clones underwent expansion in blood.

This TCR derives from a human donor with non-small cell lung cancer that progressed on radiotherapy plus ipilimumab. The source was peripheral blood, collected from a patient treated with radiotherapy plus ipilimumab. The chain is built from TRBV5-4 and TRBJ2-2; D perhaps matches TRBD1 (6 bases). The CDR3 coding sequence is TGTGCCAGCAGCCTCCAAACGGGACACCAGTTCGGGGACACCGGGGAGCTGTTTTTT. Residues: CASSLQTGHQFGDTGELFF.